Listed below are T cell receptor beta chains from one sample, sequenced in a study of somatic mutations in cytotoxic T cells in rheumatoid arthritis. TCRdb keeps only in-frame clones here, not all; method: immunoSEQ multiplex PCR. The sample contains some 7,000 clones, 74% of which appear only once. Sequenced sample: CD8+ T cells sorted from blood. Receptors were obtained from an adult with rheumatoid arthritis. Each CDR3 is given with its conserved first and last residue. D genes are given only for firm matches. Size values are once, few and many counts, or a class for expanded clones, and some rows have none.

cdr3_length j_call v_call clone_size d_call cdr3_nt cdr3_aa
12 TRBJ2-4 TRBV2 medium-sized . TGTGCCAGCAGTGTTGTGGGAAACATTCAGTACTTC CASSVVGNIQYF
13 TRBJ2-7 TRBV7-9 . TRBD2 TGTGCCAGCAGCTTAGCGGGGGGGTACGAGCAGTACTTC CASSLAGGYEQYF
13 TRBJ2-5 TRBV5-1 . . TGCGCCAGCAGCTTGGGAGGGCAAGAGACCCAGTACTTC CASSLGGQETQYF
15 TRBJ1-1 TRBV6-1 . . TGTGCCAGCAGTGATTGGGGCCAGGCCGGCACTGAAGCTTTCTTT CASSDWGQAGTEAFF
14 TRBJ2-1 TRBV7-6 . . TGTGCCAGCAGCTTTTCCGCCTTCGGCAATGAGCAGTTCTTC CASSFSAFGNEQFF
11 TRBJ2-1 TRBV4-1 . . TGCGCCGTAAGAGGGGGGAATGAGCAGTTCTTC CAVRGGNEQFF
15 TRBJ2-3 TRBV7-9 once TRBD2 TGTGCCAGCAGCTTCCCGACTAGCGGCACAGATACGCAGTATTTT CASSFPTSGTDTQYF
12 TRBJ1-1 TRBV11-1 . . TGTGCCAGCAGCCTCGACGGGCCTGAAGCTTTCTTT CASSLDGPEAFF
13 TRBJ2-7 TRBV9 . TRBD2 TGTGCCAGCAGCGGGGAGGGGATCTACGAGCAGTACTTC CASSGEGIYEQYF
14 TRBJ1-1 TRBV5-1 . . TGCGCCAGCAGCTTGGGGAGGGAGGACACTGAAGCTTTCTTT CASSLGREDTEAFF
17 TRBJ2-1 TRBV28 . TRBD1 TGTGCCAGCAGTGCAGGGCGGGACAGGGTTCCCTACAATGAGCAGTTCTTC CASSAGRDRVPYNEQFF
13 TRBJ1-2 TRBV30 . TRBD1 TGTGCCTGGAGGGGTCAGGGGGACTATGGCTACACCTTC CAWRGQGDYGYTF
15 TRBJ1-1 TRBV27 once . TGTGCCAGCAGTTCCCTGTCAAACGGGAAGACTGAAGCTTTCTTT CASSSLSNGKTEAFF
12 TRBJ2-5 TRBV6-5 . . TGTGCCAGCTCACAGGGTGCAAAGACCCAGTACTTC CASSQGAKTQYF
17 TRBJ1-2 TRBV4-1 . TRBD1 TGCGCCAGCAGCCCTGCGACCCGGGACAGGGGAGACTATGGCTACACCTTC CASSPATRDRGDYGYTF
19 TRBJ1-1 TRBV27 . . TGTGCCAGCAGTTCCTCGGACCTCCGGGTCCCTGCCTTGAACACTGAAGCTTTCTTT CASSSSDLRVPALNTEAFF
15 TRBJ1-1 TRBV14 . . TGTGCCAGCAGCCAAGTGATCCGGACGAACACTGAAGCTTTCTTT CASSQVIRTNTEAFF
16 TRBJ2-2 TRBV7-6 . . TGTGCCAGCAGCTTAGCTTCGGGGGGCAAGGCCGGGGAGCTGTTTTTT CASSLASGGKAGELFF
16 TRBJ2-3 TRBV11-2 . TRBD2 TGTGCCAGCAGCTTAGGGCTAGCGGGAGTAGCAGATACGCAGTATTTT CASSLGLAGVADTQYF
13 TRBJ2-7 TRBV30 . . TGTGCCTGGATAGGGGGGAGCCCCTCCGGGCAGTACTTC CAWIGGSPSGQYF
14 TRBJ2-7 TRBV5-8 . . TGTGCCAGCAGCTTGATCAGTCTCACCTACGAGCAGTACTTC CASSLISLTYEQYF
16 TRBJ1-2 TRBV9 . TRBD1 TGTGCCAGCAGCGTAGTCCCCACTGGACAGGGAGAGGGCTACACCTTC CASSVVPTGQGEGYTF
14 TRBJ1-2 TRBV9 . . TGTGCCAGCAGCGAAGGGCCTTTACTCGGTGGCTACACCTTC CASSEGPLLGGYTF